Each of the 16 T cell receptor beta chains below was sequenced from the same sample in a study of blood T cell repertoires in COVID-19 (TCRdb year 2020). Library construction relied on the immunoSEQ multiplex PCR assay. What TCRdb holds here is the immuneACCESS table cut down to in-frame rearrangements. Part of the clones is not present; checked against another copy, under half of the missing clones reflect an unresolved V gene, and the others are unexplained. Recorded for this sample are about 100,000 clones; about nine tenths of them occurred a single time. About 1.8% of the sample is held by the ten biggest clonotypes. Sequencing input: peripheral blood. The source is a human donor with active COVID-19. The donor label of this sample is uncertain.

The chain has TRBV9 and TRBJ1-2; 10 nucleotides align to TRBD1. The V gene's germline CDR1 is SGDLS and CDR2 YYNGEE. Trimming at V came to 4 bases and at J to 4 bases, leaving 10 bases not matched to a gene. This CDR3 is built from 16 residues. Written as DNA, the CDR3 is TGTGCCAGCAGCCCCCCCGGGACAGGGGCTCTCTATGGCTACACCTTC. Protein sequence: CASSPPGTGALYGYTF.

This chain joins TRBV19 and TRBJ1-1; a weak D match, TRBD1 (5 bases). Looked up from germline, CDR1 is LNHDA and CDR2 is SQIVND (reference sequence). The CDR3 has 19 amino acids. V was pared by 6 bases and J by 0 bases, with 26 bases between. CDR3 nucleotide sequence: TGTGCCAGTAGCTCTATCTTCGAAACAGGCAGGACAATGAACACTGAAGCTTTCTTT. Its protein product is CASSSIFETGRTMNTEAFF.

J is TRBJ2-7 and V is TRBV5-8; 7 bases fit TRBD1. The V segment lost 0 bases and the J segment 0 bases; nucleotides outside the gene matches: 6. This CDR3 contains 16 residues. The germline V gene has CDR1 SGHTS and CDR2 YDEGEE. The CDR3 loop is CASSLDGTANSYEQYF. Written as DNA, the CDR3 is TGTGCCAGCAGCTTGGACGGGACAGCAAACTCCTACGAGCAGTACTTC.

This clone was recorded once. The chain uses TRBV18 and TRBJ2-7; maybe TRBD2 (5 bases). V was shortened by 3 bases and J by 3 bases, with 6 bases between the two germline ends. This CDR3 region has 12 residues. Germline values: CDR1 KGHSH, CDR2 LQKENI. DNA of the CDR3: TGTGCCAGCTCACCGGGGAGCTACGAGCAGTACTTC. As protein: CASSPGSYEQYF.

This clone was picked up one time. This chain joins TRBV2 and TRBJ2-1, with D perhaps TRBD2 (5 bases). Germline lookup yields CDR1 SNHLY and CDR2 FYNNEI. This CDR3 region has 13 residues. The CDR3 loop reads CGTRGRSYNEQFF. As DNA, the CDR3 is TGTGGGACTCGAGGACGCTCCTACAATGAGCAGTTCTTC.

CDR3 coding DNA: TGTGCCAGCAGCCCCCGACAGGTTTACAATGAGCAGTTCTTC. The encoded protein is CASSPRQVYNEQFF. The V and J genes are TRBV7-2 and TRBJ2-1, with D possibly matching TRBD1 (6 bases). Germline CDR1 and CDR2: SGHTA and FQGNSA. The CDR3 has 14 residues. Trimming took 5 bases from V and 4 from J, leaving 12 bases between them. The whole variable domain, remainder taken from reference TRBV7-2 and TRBJ2-1, is GAGVSQSPSNKVTEKGKDVELRCDPISGHTALYWYRQSLGQGLEFLIYFQGNSAPDKSGLPSDRFSAERTGGSVSTLTIQRTQQEDSAVYLCASSPRQVYNEQFFGPGTRLTVL.

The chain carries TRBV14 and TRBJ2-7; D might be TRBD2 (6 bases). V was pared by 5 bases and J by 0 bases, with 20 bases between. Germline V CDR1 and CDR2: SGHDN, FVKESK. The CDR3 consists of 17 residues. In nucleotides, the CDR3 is TGTGCCAGCAGCTCCACTAGCCTCCGCTCAAGCTCCTACGAGCAGTACTTC. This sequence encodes CASSSTSLRSSSYEQYF.

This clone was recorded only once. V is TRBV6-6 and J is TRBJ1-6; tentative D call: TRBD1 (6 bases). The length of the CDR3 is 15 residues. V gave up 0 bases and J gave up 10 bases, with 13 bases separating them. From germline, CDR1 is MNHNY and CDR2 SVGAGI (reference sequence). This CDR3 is CASSYSAGVPSPLHF. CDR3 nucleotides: TGTGCCAGCAGTTACTCGGCAGGGGTCCCCTCACCCCTCCACTTT.

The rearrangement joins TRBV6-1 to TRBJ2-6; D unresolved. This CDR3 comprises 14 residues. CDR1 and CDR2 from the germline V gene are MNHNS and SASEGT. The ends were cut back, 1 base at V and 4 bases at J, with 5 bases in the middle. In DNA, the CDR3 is TGTGCCAGCAGTGAAGAGCCCGGGGCCAACGTCCTGACTTTC. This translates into CASSEEPGANVLTF.

CDR3 nucleotide sequence: TGTGCCAGTACCGATCTCGGGGGGACTGAAGCTTTCTTT. Translating it yields CASTDLGGTEAFF. This chain connects TRBV19 to TRBJ1-1; possible D gene TRBD1, 5 bases. Germline-derived CDR1 and CDR2 are LNHDA and SQIVND (reference sequence). This CDR3 has 13 residues. Trimming pared 7 bases from V and 5 bases from J, leaving 14 bases between. Looking up the rest from reference TRBV19 and TRBJ1-1 gives the full variable domain: DGGITQSPKYLFRKEGQNVTLSCEQNLNHDAMYWYRQDPGQGLRLIYYSQIVNDFQKGDIAEGYSVSREKKESFPLTVTSAQKNPTAFYLCASTDLGGTEAFFGQGTRLTVV.

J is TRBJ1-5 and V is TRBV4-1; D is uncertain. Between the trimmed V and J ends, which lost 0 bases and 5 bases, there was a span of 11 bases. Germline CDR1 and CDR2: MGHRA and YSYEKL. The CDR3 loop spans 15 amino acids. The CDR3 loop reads CASSQDPGPYQPQHF. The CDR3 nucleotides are TGCGCCAGCAGCCAAGATCCAGGTCCTTATCAGCCCCAGCATTTT.

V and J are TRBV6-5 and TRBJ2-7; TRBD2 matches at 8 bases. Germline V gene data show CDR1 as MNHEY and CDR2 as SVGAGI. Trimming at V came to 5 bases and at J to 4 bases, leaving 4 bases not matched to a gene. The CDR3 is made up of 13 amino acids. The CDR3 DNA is TGTGCCAGCAGTCCTTCGGGGGGGTACGAGCAGTACTTC. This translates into CASSPSGGYEQYF.

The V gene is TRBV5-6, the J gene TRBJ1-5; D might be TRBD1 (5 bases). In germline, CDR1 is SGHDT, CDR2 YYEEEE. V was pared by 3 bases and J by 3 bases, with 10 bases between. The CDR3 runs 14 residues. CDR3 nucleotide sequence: TGTGCCAGCAGCTCCAGGGTATTCAATCAGCCCCAGCATTTT. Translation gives CASSSRVFNQPQHF. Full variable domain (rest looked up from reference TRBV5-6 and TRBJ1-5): DAGVTQSPTHLIKTRGQQVTLRCSPKSGHDTVSWYQQALGQGPQFIFQYYEEEERQRGNFPDRFSGHQFPNYSSELNVNALLLGDSALYLCASSSRVFNQPQHFGDGTRLSIL.

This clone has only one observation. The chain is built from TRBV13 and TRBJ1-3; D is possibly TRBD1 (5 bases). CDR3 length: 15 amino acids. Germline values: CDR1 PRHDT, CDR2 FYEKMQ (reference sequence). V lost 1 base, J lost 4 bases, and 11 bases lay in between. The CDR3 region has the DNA TGTGCCAGCAGCTTAGAGGGGCGTCCCGGAAACACCATATATTTT. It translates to CASSLEGRPGNTIYF.

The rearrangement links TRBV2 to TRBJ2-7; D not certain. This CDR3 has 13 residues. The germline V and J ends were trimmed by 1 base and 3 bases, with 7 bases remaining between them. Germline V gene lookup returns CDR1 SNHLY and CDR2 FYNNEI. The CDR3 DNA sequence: TGTGCCAGCAGTGAAGGTGTAGACTACGAGCAGTACTTC. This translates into CASSEGVDYEQYF.

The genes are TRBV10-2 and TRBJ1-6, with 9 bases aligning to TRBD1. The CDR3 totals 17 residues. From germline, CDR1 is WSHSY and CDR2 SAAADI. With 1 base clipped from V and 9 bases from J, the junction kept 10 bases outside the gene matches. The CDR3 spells CASSEWGQGSIGSPLHF. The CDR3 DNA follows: TGCGCCAGCAGTGAGTGGGGACAGGGCTCTATAGGTTCACCCCTCCACTTT.